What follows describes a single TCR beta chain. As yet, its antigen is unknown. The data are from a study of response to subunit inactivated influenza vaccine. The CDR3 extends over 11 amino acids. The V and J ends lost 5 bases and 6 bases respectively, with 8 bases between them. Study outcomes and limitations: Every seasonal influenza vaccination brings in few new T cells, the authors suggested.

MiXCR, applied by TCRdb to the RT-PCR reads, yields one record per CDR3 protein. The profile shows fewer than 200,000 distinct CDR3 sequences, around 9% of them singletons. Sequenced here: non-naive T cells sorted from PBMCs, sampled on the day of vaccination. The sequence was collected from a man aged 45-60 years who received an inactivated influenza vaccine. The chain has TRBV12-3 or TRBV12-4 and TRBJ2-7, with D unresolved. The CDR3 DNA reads TGTGCCAGCAGTCGTGTGGGCGAGCAGTACTTC. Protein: CASSRVGEQYF.